What follows describes a single T cell receptor (beta chain). Its antigen has not been determined. No base-level quality is on record; no much larger clone is a single base apart. The CDR3, from cysteine to phenylalanine, totals 20 residues. CDR3 DNA only is kept here, 60 bases in frame from base 1. TCRbeta CDR3 regions were amplified from genomic DNA using the immunoSEQ Assay, a bias-controlled multiplex PCR. From the authors' description of their analysis: Nucleated cell counts per sample were estimated from amplification of reference gene primers within the assay. Sequence reads were collapsed and filtered to measure the absolute abundance of every unique TCRbeta CDR3 rearrangement. For each sample, productive Simpson clonality was calculated as the square root of Simpson's diversity index over productive rearrangements. Held by TCRdb, this immuneACCESS table contains in-frame sequences only and omits some clones. Under half of the omission traces to an unresolved V gene where checked; the cause of the rest is unknown. V and J calls and clone size are copied from that table; D and trimming were computed from the DNA. The sample table records 230,000 or so clones; around 86% of these occur just once. The ten largest clonotypes hold 4.5% to 5.5% of the sample.

This sample is drawn from a study of blood T cell repertoires in COVID-19 (TCRdb year 2020). Context from the whole study: Collaborator samples came from the United States, Italy and Spain and covered acute and convalescent phases of COVID-19. The prospective study material was composed of cDNA or gDNA derived from T cells, B-cell-depleted T cells, or PBMCs. Subjects who had been exposed to COVID-19, were actively infected with it, or had recovered from it provided the deeply sampled blood TCRbeta repertoires that made up the dataset. The repertoires were released in a freely available public database intended as a resource for research on the immune response to SARS-CoV-2. Samples were obtained from the ongoing ImmuneRACE study (first 160 participants) and from 1,254 subjects provided by 6 global collaborators. A de-identified subject ID, COVID-19 status, age in years and sex were almost always included in the sample metadata. Where HLA class I and class II types were available, the types were taken from metadata supplied by the sample provider, not from assay-based typing.

Each collaborating institution followed its own protocols to collect whole blood in K2EDTA tubes. For TCRbeta analysis, collaborators shipped samples in one of three forms: frozen whole blood, isolated PBMCs, or DNA extracted from either of those sample types. Study-level results and caveats: Clinical and demographic metadata were provided uncurated, with the amount varying by source and participant.

The sample was peripheral blood. The V and J genes are TRBV21-1 and TRBJ2-7; the D call TRBD2 from the table was never checked on the DNA. TRBV21-1 counts as a pseudogene. This clonotype originated in a human donor in a cohort sampled during active COVID-19. The nucleotide sequence reads as follows: TGTGCCAGCAGCAAATCGAGGGGGCTAGCGGGAGTCCCTCTCTCCTACGAGCAGTACTTC. Its translation reads: CASSKSRGLAGVPLSYEQYF.